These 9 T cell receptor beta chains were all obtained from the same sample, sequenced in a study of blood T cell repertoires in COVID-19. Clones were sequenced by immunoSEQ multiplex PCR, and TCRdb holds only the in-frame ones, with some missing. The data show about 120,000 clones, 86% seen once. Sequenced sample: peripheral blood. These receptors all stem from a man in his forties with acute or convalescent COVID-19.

CDR3: CASSPRTDSNQPQHF. CDR3 coding DNA: TGTGCCAGCAGTCCTCGGACAGATAGCAATCAGCCCCAGCATTTT. The gene calls are TRBV6-6 and TRBJ1-5; TRBD1 is a possible D gene (6 bases). The V end was cut by 5 bases, the J end by 0 bases, with 11 bases between. This CDR3 comprises 15 residues. CDR1 and CDR2 from the germline V gene are MNHNY and SVGAGI (reference sequence).

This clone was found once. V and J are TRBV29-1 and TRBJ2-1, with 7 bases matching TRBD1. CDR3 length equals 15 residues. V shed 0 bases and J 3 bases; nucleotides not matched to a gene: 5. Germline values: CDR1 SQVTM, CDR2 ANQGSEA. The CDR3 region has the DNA TGCAGCGTTGAAGAGACAGGGTTTGGCTACAATGAGCAGTTCTTC. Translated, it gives CSVEETGFGYNEQFF.

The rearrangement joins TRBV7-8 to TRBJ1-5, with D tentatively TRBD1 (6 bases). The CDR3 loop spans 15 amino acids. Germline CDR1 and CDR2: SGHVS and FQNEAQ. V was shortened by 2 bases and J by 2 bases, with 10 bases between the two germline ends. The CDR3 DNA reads TGTGCCAGCAGCTTAATTGCAGGGGGCAATCAGCCCCAGCATTTT. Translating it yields CASSLIAGGNQPQHF. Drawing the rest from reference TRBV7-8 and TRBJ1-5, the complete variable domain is GAGVSQSPRYKVAKRGQDVALRCDPISGHVSLFWYQQALGQGPEFLTYFQNEAQLDKSGLPSDRFFAERPEGSVSTLKIQRTQQEDSAVYLCASSLIAGGNQPQHFGDGTRLSIL.

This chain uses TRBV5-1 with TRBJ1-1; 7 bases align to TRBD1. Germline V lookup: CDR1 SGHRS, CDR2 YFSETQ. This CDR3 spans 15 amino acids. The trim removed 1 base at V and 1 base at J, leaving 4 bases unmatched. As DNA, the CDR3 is TGCGCCAGCAGCTTGTTACCAGGGGGGAACACTGAAGCTTTCTTT. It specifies CASSLLPGGNTEAFF.

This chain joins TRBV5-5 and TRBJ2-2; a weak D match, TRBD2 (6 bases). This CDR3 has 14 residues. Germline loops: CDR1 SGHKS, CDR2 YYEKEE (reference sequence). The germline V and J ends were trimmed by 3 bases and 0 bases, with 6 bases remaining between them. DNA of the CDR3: TGTGCCAGCAGCTCGGGGGCGAACACCGGGGAGCTGTTTTTT. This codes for CASSSGANTGELFF.

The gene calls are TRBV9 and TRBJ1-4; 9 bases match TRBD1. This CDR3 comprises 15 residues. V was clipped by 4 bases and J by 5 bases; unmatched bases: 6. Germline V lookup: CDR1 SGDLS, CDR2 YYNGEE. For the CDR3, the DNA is TGTGCCAGCAGCAAAAGGACAGGGGCAAATGAAAAACTGTTTTTT. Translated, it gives CASSKRTGANEKLFF.

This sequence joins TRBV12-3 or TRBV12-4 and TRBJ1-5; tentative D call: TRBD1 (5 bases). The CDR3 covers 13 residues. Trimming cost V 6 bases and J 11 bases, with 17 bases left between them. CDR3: CASRPTGGEAQHF. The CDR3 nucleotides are TGTGCCAGCAGGCCAACAGGTGGGGAGGCCCAGCATTTT.

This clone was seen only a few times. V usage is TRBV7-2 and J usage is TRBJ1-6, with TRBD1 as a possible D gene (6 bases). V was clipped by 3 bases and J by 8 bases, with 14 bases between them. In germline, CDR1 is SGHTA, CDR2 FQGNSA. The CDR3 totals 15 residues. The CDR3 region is CASSFSQGLDSPLHF. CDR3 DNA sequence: TGTGCCAGCAGCTTCAGTCAGGGGCTTGATTCACCCCTCCACTTT.

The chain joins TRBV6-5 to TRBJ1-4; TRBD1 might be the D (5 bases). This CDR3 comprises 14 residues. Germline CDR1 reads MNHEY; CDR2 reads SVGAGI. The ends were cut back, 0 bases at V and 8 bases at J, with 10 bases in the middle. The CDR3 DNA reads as TGTGCCAGCAGTTACTCGAAGGGGAACGAAAAACTGTTTTTT. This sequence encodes CASSYSKGNEKLFF.